Following are 27 T cell receptor beta chains from one sample sequenced in a study of cytomegalovirus exposure and HLA in healthy donors. This PCR relied on a set of 60 Vbeta primers and 13 Jbeta primers. Data came from immunoSEQ multiplex PCR; TCRdb stores just in-frame clones and leaves some out. The sample lists hundreds of thousands of clones; roughly 79% were seen once. Input material: PBMCs. The receptors here all came from a male donor in good health and CMV-seronegative.

The chain employs TRBV15 and TRBJ2-1; TRBD2 aligns across 9 bases. V lost 2 bases and J lost 3; bases outside the gene matches: 5. Looked up from germline, CDR1 is LNHNV and CDR2 is YYDKDF (reference sequence). The CDR3 is 16 amino acids. CDR3 nucleotides: TGTGCCACCAGCAGATCAGGGACTAGCTTCTACAATGAGCAGTTCTTC. It is translated as CATSRSGTSFYNEQFF.

The genes are TRBV19 and TRBJ2-7; 12 bases line up with TRBD2. The junction had 5 bases not matched to a gene; V was cut back by 2 bases and J by 6 bases. CDR1 and CDR2 (germline): LNHDA, SQIVND (reference sequence). The CDR3 covers 15 residues. CDR3 in DNA: TGTGCCAGTAGTATATTACTAGCGGGGGGCAGCGAGCAGTACTTC. It codes for CASSILLAGGSEQYF.

The rearrangement uses TRBV4-1 and TRBJ2-1, with 9 bases lining up with TRBD1. CDR3 length equals 17 residues. V was clipped by 0 bases and J by 3 bases; unmatched bases: 6. The germline V gene has CDR1 MGHRA and CDR2 YSYEKL. The chain's CDR3 is CASSQDGQGQFYNEQFF. Written as DNA, the CDR3 is TGCGCCAGCAGCCAAGATGGACAGGGGCAATTCTACAATGAGCAGTTCTTC.

The V call is TRBV7-5, the J call TRBJ1-5. TRBV7-5 is recorded as a pseudogene. There are 16 residues in the CDR3. The CDR3 spells CVRSSLGGGVGQPQHF. In nucleotides, the CDR3 is TGTGTCAGAAGCTCCTTAGGCGGGGGGGTAGGTCAGCCCCAGCATTTT.

V usage is TRBV7-9 and J usage is TRBJ2-1; 10 nucleotides agree with TRBD2. J lost 6 bases, V lost 4 bases, and 9 bases had no gene match. Germline values: CDR1 SEHNR, CDR2 FQNEAQ (reference sequence). This CDR3 has 16 residues. The CDR3 region is CASSSRSSGSRNEQFF. Written as DNA, the CDR3 is TGTGCCAGCAGCTCCCGATCTAGCGGGAGCCGCAATGAGCAGTTCTTC. Full variable domain (outside the CDR3, taken from reference TRBV7-9 and TRBJ2-1): DTGVSQNPRHKITKRGQNVTFRCDPISEHNRLYWYRQTLGQGPEFLTYFQNEAQLEKSRLLSDRFSAERPKGSFSTLEIQRTEQGDSAMYLCASSSRSSGSRNEQFFGPGTRLTVL.

This clone appeared once. This sequence joins TRBV19 and TRBJ1-3; D uncertain. Trimming removed 3 bases from V and 2 bases from J, with 11 bases in between. This CDR3 has 15 residues. From germline, CDR1 is LNHDA and CDR2 SQIVND (reference sequence). This chain's CDR3 is CASSIRLAPGNTIYF. CDR3 DNA sequence: TGTGCCAGTAGTATTCGCTTGGCACCTGGAAACACCATATATTTT.

V and J are TRBV10-3 and TRBJ2-5; 10 nucleotides align to TRBD1. This CDR3 is built from 14 residues. Germline V gives CDR1 ENHRY, CDR2 SYGVKD. The J segment lost 3 bases and the V segment lost 5 bases, leaving 3 bases of the junction unmatched. In nucleotides, the CDR3 is TGTGCCATCAGTCCCGGGACAGGGGAAGAGACCCAGTACTTC. Protein sequence: CAISPGTGEETQYF.

The chain uses TRBV7-9 and TRBJ1-1; D perhaps matches TRBD1 (5 bases). The germline V gene has CDR1 SEHNR and CDR2 FQNEAQ (reference sequence). V lost 2 bases and J 3 bases, leaving 10 bases between the germline ends. The CDR3 consists of 14 residues. CDR3 sequence (DNA): TGTGCCAGCAGCTTACAGGGCCAGGACACTGAAGCTTTCTTT. It yields the protein CASSLQGQDTEAFF.

The V gene is TRBV12-5, the J gene TRBJ2-2; the D gene is possibly TRBD1 (5 bases). Germline CDR1 and CDR2: LGHNT and FRNRAP. With 2 bases removed from V and 4 bases from J, the gap between germline ends came to 5 bases. The CDR3 loop spans 13 amino acids. CDR3 nucleotides: TGTGCTAGTGGTTTGCAGGGCACCGGGGAGCTGTTTTTT. Amino acid sequence: CASGLQGTGELFF. Filled out from reference TRBV12-5 and TRBJ2-2, the complete variable domain reads DARVTQTPRHKVTEMGQEVTMRCQPILGHNTVFWYRQTMMQGLELLAYFRNRAPLDDSGMPKDRFSAEMPDATLATLKIQPSEPRDSAVYFCASGLQGTGELFFGEGSRLTVL.

The CDR3 is CASTNPALPGVDTQYF. The CDR3 DNA follows: TGTGCCAGCACAAACCCCGCGCTGCCGGGAGTAGATACGCAGTATTTT. The chain recombines TRBV7-2 with TRBJ2-3; TRBD2 is a possible D gene (6 bases). This CDR3 is built from 16 residues. In germline, CDR1 is SGHTA, CDR2 FQGNSA. V was shortened by 7 bases and J by 5 bases, with 22 bases between the two germline ends.

The CDR3 loop reads CASSSTKIVGTEAFF. The CDR3 nucleotides read TGTGCCAGCAGCTCCACTAAGATTGTCGGCACTGAAGCTTTCTTT. V is TRBV7-3 and J is TRBJ1-1; D unclear. The germline gives CDR1 SGHTA, CDR2 FQGTGA. Trimming removed 4 bases at V and 4 bases at J, with 16 bases between. This CDR3 spans 15 amino acids.

The V gene is TRBV18, the J gene TRBJ2-2; the match to TRBD2 covers 11 bases. The V gene's germline CDR1 is KGHSH and CDR2 LQKENI. V gave up 0 bases and J gave up 5 bases; unmatched junction bases: 2. This CDR3 comprises 16 residues. CDR3 nucleotide sequence: TGTGCCAGCTCACCACCCCTAGCGGGAGGTACCGGGGAGCTGTTTTTT. Its protein product is CASSPPLAGGTGELFF.

The genes are TRBV5-4 and TRBJ2-1, with 7 bases matching TRBD2. Looked up from germline, CDR1 is SGHNT and CDR2 is YYREEE (reference sequence). V gave up 1 base and J gave up 3 bases; unmatched junction bases: 4. This CDR3 spans 15 amino acids. The CDR3 loop reads CASSLSGEGYNEQFF. CDR3 in DNA: TGTGCCAGCAGCTTGAGCGGGGAGGGCTACAATGAGCAGTTCTTC.

This clone was seen only a few times. The chain has TRBV5-4 and TRBJ2-5, with D possibly being TRBD2 (5 bases). Germline V gene lookup returns CDR1 SGHNT and CDR2 YYREEE (reference sequence). CDR3 size: 15 residues. V was pared by 4 bases and J by 5 bases, with 18 bases between. DNA of the CDR3: TGTGCCAGCAGCCCGGCCGGTCGGGGATCGGAGACCCAGTACTTC. Amino acid sequence: CASSPAGRGSETQYF.

DNA for the CDR3: TGTGCCAGCTCACCACGAGGGAGCGGGGGGGCTTCGGATGAGCAGTTCTTC. Translated: CASSPRGSGGASDEQFF. The chain couples TRBV18 to TRBJ2-1, with TRBD2 matching over 10 bases. This CDR3 region has 17 residues. The V and J ends lost 1 base and 8 bases, in that order; junction bases with no gene match: 11. Germline-derived CDR1 and CDR2 are KGHSH and LQKENI.

The genes are TRBV11-2 and TRBJ2-1, with TRBD1 identical over 12 bases. The V segment lost 3 bases and the J segment 4 bases; nucleotides outside the gene matches: 4. CDR1 is SGHAT and CDR2 is FQNNGV in the germline V gene. CDR3 length: 16 residues. The DNA of the CDR3 is TGTGCCAGCAGCTTGGGGACAGGGGGCATTTACAATGAGCAGTTCTTC. Translating it yields CASSLGTGGIYNEQFF.

The chain combines TRBV5-4 with TRBJ2-1; TRBD2 agrees at 16 bases. The V and J ends lost 4 bases and 6 bases, in that order; junction bases with no gene match: 4. CDR3 length equals 16 residues. Germline CDR1 SGHNT, CDR2 YYREEE (reference sequence). Here the CDR3 DNA reads TGTGCCAGCAGCCAAGGGACTAGCGGGGGGGCCAATGAGCAGTTCTTC. It encodes CASSQGTSGGANEQFF.

The rearrangement links TRBV4-1 to TRBJ1-4, with unresolved D. V lost 0 bases, J lost 2 bases, and 10 bases lay in between. CDR3 length: 16 amino acids. Germline CDR1 and CDR2: MGHRA and YSYEKL. The CDR3 is CASSQESFPTNEKLFF. For the CDR3, the DNA is TGCGCCAGCAGCCAAGAATCCTTTCCGACTAATGAAAAACTGTTTTTT.

The chain is built from TRBV4-3 and TRBJ1-4; D might be TRBD1 (6 bases). V lost 4 bases and J lost 7, with 16 bases in between. CDR3 size: 15 residues. Germline assignment: CDR1 LGHNA and CDR2 YSLEER. CDR3 bases: TGCGCCAGCAGCCGAGTGGGGGGGCCGACTGAAAAACTGTTTTTT. It translates to CASSRVGGPTEKLFF.

This clone showed up just a few times. The junction does not match germline at one end; this may be a read error. The J gene is TRBJ1-3, the V gene TRBV6-5; D gene uncertain. Germline V lookup: CDR1 MNHEY, CDR2 SVGAGI. The CDR3 consists of 12 residues. CDR3 residues: CASFTSANTIYF. The DNA for the CDR3 is TGTGCCAGCTTCACATCTGCAAACACCATATATTTT.

This clone was seen only once. The CDR3 spells CASSLAGQAHYGYTF. The CDR3 region has the DNA TGCGCCAGCAGCTTGGCCGGACAGGCTCACTATGGCTACACCTTC. J is TRBJ1-2 and V is TRBV5-1; 7 bases match TRBD1. CDR3 size: 15 residues. J lost 3 bases, V lost 0 bases, and 5 bases had no gene match. Germline V gene sequence: CDR1 SGHRS, CDR2 YFSETQ.

The chain uses TRBV11-3 and TRBJ1-4; possible D gene TRBD1, 5 bases. Trimming took 7 bases from V and 4 from J, leaving 22 bases between them. Germline V gene data show CDR1 as SGHNT and CDR2 as YENEEA. The CDR3 has 17 residues. CDR3 loop: CASNSSALTGDNEKLFF. In DNA form, the CDR3 reads TGTGCCAGCAACTCCTCCGCCTTAACGGGGGATAATGAAAAACTGTTTTTT.

This clone came up once. The V call is TRBV7-3, the J call TRBJ2-3, with D perhaps TRBD2 (7 bases). The CDR3 loop spans 18 amino acids. The V gene's germline CDR1 is SGHTA and CDR2 FQGTGA. V lost 4 bases and J 0 bases, leaving 20 bases between the germline ends. The CDR3 DNA reads as TGTGCCAGCAGCTCTTCGGGGGGCGGGGGTCGGAGCACAGATACGCAGTATTTT. Protein product: CASSSSGGGGRSTDTQYF.

For this clone: At one end the junction does not follow the germline gene, possibly because of a read error. This chain connects TRBV7-9 to TRBJ1-4, with D unclear. The CDR3 loop spans 16 amino acids. CDR1 is SEHNR and CDR2 is FQNEAQ in the germline V gene (reference sequence). The CDR3 loop reads CSSSLPSRATNEKLFF. For the CDR3, the DNA is TGTTCCAGCAGCCTTCCCTCACGAGCAACTAATGAAAAACTGTTTTTT.

The chain uses TRBV12-5 and TRBJ2-2, with D perhaps TRBD1 (6 bases). The V gene's germline CDR1 is LGHNT and CDR2 FRNRAP. Trimming took off 5 bases at V and 4 bases at J, with 17 bases between the two ends. This CDR3 is built from 16 residues. CDR3 in DNA: TGTGCTAGTGGTGGCCCCGTAACAGGGAGCACCGGGGAGCTGTTTTTT. Translation gives CASGGPVTGSTGELFF.

The CDR3 sequence: CASSIDSFSYEQYF. For the CDR3, the DNA is TGTGCCAGTAGTATCGACAGCTTCTCCTACGAGCAGTACTTC. The chain is built from TRBV19 and TRBJ2-7, with D maybe TRBD1 (5 bases). The germline CDR1 and CDR2 sequences are LNHDA and SQIVND (reference sequence). V gave up 3 bases and J gave up 0 bases, with 9 bases separating them. The CDR3 has 14 residues.

The genes are TRBV7-9 and TRBJ2-2; D possibly corresponds to TRBD2 (6 bases). V dropped 4 bases and J dropped 6 bases, with 21 bases sitting between them. Per germline, CDR1 SEHNR and CDR2 FQNEAQ (reference sequence). This CDR3 has 17 residues. The CDR3 DNA follows: TGTGCCAGCAGCTATCCGGTGGGGGAGGCTAGTCCCGGGGAGCTGTTTTTT. Translating gives CASSYPVGEASPGELFF.